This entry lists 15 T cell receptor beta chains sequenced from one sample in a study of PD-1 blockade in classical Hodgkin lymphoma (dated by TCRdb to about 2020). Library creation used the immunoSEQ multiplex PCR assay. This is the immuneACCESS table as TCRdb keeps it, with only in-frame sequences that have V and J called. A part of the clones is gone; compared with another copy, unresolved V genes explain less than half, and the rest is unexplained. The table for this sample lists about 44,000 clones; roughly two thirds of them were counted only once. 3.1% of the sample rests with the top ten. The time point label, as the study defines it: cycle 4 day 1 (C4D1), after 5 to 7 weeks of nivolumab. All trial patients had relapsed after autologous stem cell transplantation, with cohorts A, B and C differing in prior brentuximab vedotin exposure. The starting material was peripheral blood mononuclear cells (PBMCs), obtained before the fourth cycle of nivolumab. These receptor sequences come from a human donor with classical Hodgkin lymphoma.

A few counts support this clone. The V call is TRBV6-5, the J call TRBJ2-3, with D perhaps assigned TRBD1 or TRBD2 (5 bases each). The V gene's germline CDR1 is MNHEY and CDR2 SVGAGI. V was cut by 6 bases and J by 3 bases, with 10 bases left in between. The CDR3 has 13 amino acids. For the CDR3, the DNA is TGTGCCAGCAGCCGGGACCCTACAGATACGCAGTATTTT. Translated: CASSRDPTDTQYF.

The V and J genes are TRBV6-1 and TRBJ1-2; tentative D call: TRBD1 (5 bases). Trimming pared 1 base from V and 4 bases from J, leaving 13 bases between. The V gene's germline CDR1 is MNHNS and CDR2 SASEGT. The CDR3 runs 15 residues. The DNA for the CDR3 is TGTGCCAGCAGTGAAGAAACAGGCTCCTTCTATGGCTACACCTTC. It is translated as CASSEETGSFYGYTF.

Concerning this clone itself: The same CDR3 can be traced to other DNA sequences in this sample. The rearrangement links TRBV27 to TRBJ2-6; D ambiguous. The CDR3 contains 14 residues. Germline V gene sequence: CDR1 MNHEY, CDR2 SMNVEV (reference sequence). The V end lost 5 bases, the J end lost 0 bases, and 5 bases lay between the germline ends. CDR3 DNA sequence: TGTGCCAGCAGTCTTAGCTCTGGGGCCAACGTCCTGACTTTC. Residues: CASSLSSGANVLTF. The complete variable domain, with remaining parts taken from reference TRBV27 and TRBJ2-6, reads EAQVTQNPRYLITVTGKKLTVTCSQNMNHEYMSWYRQDPGLGLRQIYYSMNVEVTDKGDVPEGYKVSRKEKRNFPLILESPSPNQTSLYFCASSLSSGANVLTFGAGSRLTVL.

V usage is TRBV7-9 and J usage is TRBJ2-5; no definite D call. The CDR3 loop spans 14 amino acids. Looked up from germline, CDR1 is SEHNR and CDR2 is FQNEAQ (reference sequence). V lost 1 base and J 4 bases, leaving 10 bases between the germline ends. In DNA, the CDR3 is TGTGCCAGCAGCTTAGAGGTTCTGAGAGAGACCCAGTACTTC. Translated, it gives CASSLEVLRETQYF. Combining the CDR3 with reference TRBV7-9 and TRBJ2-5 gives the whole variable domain DTGVSQNPRHKITKRGQNVTFRCDPISEHNRLYWYRQTLGQGPEFLTYFQNEAQLEKSRLLSDRFSAERPKGSFSTLEIQRTEQGDSAMYLCASSLEVLRETQYFGPGTRLLVL.

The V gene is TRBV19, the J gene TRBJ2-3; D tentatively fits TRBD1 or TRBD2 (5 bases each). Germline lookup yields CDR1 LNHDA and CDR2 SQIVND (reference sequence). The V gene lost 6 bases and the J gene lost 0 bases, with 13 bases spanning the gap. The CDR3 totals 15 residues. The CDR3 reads CASSAGWGSTDTQYF. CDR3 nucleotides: TGTGCCAGTAGCGCAGGGTGGGGGAGCACAGATACGCAGTATTTT.

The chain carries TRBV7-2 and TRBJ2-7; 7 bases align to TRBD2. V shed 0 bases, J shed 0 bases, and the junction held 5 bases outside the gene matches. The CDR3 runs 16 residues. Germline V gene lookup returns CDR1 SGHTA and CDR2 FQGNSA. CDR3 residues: CASSLAGTTSSYEQYF. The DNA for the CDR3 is TGTGCCAGCAGCTTAGCCGGGACTACCAGCTCCTACGAGCAGTACTTC.

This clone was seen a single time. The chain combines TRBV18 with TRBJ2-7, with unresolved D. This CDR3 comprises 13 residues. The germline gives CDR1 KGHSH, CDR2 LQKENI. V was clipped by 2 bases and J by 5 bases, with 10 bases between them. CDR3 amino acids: CASSPWEANEQYF. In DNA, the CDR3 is TGTGCCAGCTCACCATGGGAAGCCAACGAGCAGTACTTC.

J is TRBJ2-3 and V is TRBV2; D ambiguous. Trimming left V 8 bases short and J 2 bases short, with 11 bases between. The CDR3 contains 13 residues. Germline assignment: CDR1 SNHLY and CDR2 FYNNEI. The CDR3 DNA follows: TGTGCCAGCGGTCGTCGAACCACAGATACGCAGTATTTT. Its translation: CASGRRTTDTQYF.

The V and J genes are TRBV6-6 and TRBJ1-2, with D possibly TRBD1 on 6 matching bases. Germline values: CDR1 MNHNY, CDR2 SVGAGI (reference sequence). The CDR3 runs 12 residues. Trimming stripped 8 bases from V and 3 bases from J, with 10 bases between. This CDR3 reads CASREGDYGYTF. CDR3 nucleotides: TGTGCCAGCCGGGAGGGGGACTATGGCTACACCTTC.

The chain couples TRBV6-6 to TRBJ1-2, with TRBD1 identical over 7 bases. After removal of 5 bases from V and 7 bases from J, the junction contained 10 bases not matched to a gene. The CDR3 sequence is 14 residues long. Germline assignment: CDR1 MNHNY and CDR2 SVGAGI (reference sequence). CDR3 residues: CASSQQMTGSGYTF. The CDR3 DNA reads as TGTGCCAGCAGTCAACAAATGACAGGGTCTGGCTACACCTTC.

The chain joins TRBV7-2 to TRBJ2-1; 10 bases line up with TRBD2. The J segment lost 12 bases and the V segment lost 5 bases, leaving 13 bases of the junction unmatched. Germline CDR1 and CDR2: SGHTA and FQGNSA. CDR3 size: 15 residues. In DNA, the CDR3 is TGTGCCAGCAGCCCCCCGGGCCCTAGCGGGGGTTCGCAGTTCTTC. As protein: CASSPPGPSGGSQFF.

In DNA, the CDR3 is TGTGCCATCAGTTCCACTAGCGGGTCAACAGATACGCAGTATTTT. This codes for CAISSTSGSTDTQYF. The chain carries TRBV10-3 and TRBJ2-3; 9 bases are shared with TRBD2. Germline-derived CDR1 and CDR2 are ENHRY and SYGVKD. V dropped 5 bases and J dropped 3; count of bases not matched to a gene: 6. The CDR3 is 15 amino acids.

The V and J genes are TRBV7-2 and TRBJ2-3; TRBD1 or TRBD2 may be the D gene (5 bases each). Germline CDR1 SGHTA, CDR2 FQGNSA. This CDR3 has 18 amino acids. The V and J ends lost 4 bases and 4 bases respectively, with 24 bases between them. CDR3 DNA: TGTGCCAGCAGCTCTACCCTCTGGGGGTACGGACGGCCAGATACGCAGTATTTT. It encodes CASSSTLWGYGRPDTQYF.

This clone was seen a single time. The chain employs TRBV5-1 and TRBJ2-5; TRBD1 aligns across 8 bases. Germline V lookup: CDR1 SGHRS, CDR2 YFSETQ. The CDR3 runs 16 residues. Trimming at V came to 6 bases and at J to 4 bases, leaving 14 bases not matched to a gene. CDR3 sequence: CASNSLNRGLGETQYF. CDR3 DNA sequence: TGCGCCAGCAACTCATTAAACAGGGGGTTGGGAGAGACCCAGTACTTC.

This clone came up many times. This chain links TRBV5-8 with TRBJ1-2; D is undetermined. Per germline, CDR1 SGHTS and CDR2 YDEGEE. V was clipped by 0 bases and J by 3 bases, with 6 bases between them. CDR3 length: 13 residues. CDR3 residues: CASSLVPDYGYTF. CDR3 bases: TGTGCCAGCAGCTTGGTCCCCGACTATGGCTACACCTTC.